Listed here are 6 T cell receptor beta chains from one sample, sequenced in a study of molecular identifiers for immune sequencing clone quantification. MiXCR was run by TCRdb on the PCR reads, yielding one entry per CDR3 protein. The data show about 100,000 distinct CDR3 sequences, about 35% seen once. The specimen was naive CD8+ T cells from blood, with Jurkat cell RNA spiked in. Specified subset: FACS-sorted CD8+CD4-CCR7+CD45RA+ naive T cells. The receptors were gathered from a human donor in good health. Some libraries in this study had Jurkat cell RNA spiked in.

The J gene is TRBJ1-5, the V gene TRBV2; possible D gene TRBD1, 5 bases. Per germline, CDR1 SNHLY and CDR2 FYNNEI. This CDR3 spans 13 amino acids. V gave up 7 bases and J gave up 6 bases, with 13 bases separating them. Here the CDR3 DNA reads TGTGCCAGCACCGGGGGTGGCATTCAGCCCCAGCATTTT. This encodes CASTGGGIQPQHF. Drawing the rest from reference TRBV2 and TRBJ1-5, the complete variable domain is EPEVTQTPSHQVTQMGQEVILRCVPISNHLYFYWYRQILGQKVEFLVSFYNNEISEKSEIFDDQFSVERPDGSNFTLKIRSTKLEDSAMYFCASTGGGIQPQHFGDGTRLSIL.

This clonotype has a count of ten or more. The chain uses TRBV28 and TRBJ1-5; D not certain. Germline V CDR1 and CDR2: MDHEN, SYDVKM. With 5 bases removed from V and 7 bases from J, the gap between germline ends came to 24 bases. This CDR3 is 17 amino acids long. This chain's CDR3 is CASSLGHGAISGQPQHF. In nucleotides, the CDR3 is TGTGCCAGCAGTCTCGGCCACGGCGCCATCTCGGGCCAGCCCCAGCATTTT.

Notes on this clonotype: This may come from a read error, since a much larger clone is one base off. The chain uses TRBV29-1 and TRBJ2-3; 8 nucleotides line up with TRBD1. CDR1 is SQVTM and CDR2 is ANQGSEA in the germline V gene. The CDR3 totals 14 residues. The CDR3 loop is CSVDRTGITDTLYF. CDR3 nucleotide sequence: TGCAGCGTTGATAGGACAGGGATCACAGATACGCTGTATTTT.

This clonotype was counted a single time. A much more abundant neighbour one base away suggests this may be a read error. The chain employs TRBV6-1 and TRBJ1-5, with 7 bases identical to TRBD1. The CDR3 extends over 16 amino acids. Looked up from germline, CDR1 is MNHNS and CDR2 is SASEGT. After removal of 8 bases from V and 2 bases from J, the junction contained 12 bases not matched to a gene. CDR3 DNA sequence: TGTGCCAGCTGTGTCGCACACAGGGGTGGCAATCAGCCCCAGCATTTT. This encodes CASCVAHRGGNQPQHF.

This clonotype ranks as medium-sized. The genes are TRBV14 and TRBJ2-5, with no clear D. Trimming removed 4 bases from V and 5 bases from J, with 11 bases in between. Looked up from germline, CDR1 is SGHDN and CDR2 is FVKESK. This CDR3 comprises 13 residues. The CDR3 DNA sequence: TGTGCCAGCAGCCGTTGGGATGGCGAGACCCAGTACTTC. Protein: CASSRWDGETQYF.

The gene calls are TRBV7-6 and TRBJ2-3, with D possibly being TRBD1 or TRBD2 (6 bases each). V was shortened by 1 base and J by 7 bases, with 18 bases between the two germline ends. Germline assignment: CDR1 SGHVS and CDR2 FNYEAQ. The CDR3 runs 16 residues. CDR3 sequence reads: CASSLGAMEGVNTQYF. The CDR3 region has the DNA TGTGCCAGCAGCTTAGGGGCTATGGAGGGGGTCAATACGCAGTATTTT.